Below are 25 T cell receptor beta chains sequenced from a single sample in a study of T cell responses to AZD1222 COVID-19 vaccine. Libraries were prepared by immunoSEQ multiplex PCR; TCRdb keeps only in-frame clonotypes and omits some of them. Of around 180,000 clones detected, about nine tenths appear once; the ten largest clones hold 2.5% to 3.5%. The sample consisted of peripheral blood, taken on day 0 of AZD1222 vaccination. The receptors originated from an adult in good health.

DNA of the CDR3: TGTGCAAGCCGGGACTGCTCCCAAGAGACCCAGTACTTC. Translation: CASRDCSQETQYF. The chain employs TRBV12-2 and TRBJ2-5; the table assigns TRBD2, which was not confirmed against the DNA. TRBV12-2 corresponds to a pseudogene. This CDR3 is 13 amino acids long.

The chain carries TRBV18 and TRBJ1-5, with 8 bases fitting TRBD1. J gave up 2 bases and V 0 bases, and 0 bases lay outside the gene matches. This CDR3 contains 15 residues. Germline-derived CDR1 and CDR2 are KGHSH and LQKENI. CDR3 nucleotides: TGTGCCAGCTCACCACCGGGACAGGGCAATCAGCCCCAGCATTTT. Translation gives CASSPPGQGNQPQHF.

The rearrangement links TRBV7-2 to TRBJ1-5; D uncertain. The ends were cut back, 5 bases at V and 0 bases at J, with 11 bases in the middle. The CDR3 is made up of 15 amino acids. Germline V gene lookup returns CDR1 SGHTA and CDR2 FQGNSA. CDR3 sequence: CASSPGPYSNQPQHF. CDR3 DNA sequence: TGTGCCAGCAGCCCAGGACCGTATAGCAATCAGCCCCAGCATTTT.

This chain connects TRBV9 to TRBJ2-2, with D possibly being TRBD1 or TRBD2 (5 bases each). Per the germline V gene, CDR1 is SGDLS and CDR2 is YYNGEE. The CDR3 has 14 amino acids. V was cut by 3 bases and J by 6 bases, with 12 bases left in between. The CDR3 region has the DNA TGTGCCAGCAGCGCTGCTATGGGGGCCGGGGAGCTGTTTTTT. Its protein is CASSAAMGAGELFF.

The chain carries TRBV2 and TRBJ1-1; TRBD1 is a possible D gene (5 bases). CDR3 length equals 13 residues. In germline, CDR1 is SNHLY, CDR2 FYNNEI. V was pared by 7 bases and J by 10 bases, with 19 bases between. The CDR3 DNA sequence: TGTGCCAGCACCCAAAGCGGGCCCCAGGGAGCTTTCTTT. It encodes CASTQSGPQGAFF.

This chain connects TRBV4-3 to TRBJ2-1, with D unresolved. The V end was cut by 0 bases, the J end by 10 bases, with 13 bases between. The CDR3 length is 14 residues. Per germline, CDR1 LGHNA and CDR2 YSLEER. CDR3 amino acids: CASSQEDGPEEQFF. CDR3 in DNA: TGCGCCAGCAGCCAAGAGGACGGCCCCGAGGAGCAGTTCTTC.

The J gene is TRBJ1-6, the V gene TRBV5-1; TRBD1 is a possible D gene (6 bases). Germline-derived CDR1 and CDR2 are SGHRS and YFSETQ. The CDR3 has 15 residues. The ends were cut back, 6 bases at V and 7 bases at J, with 17 bases in the middle. The CDR3 is CASNPTGGGNSPLHF. In DNA form, the CDR3 reads TGCGCCAGCAATCCGACAGGAGGGGGAAATTCACCCCTCCACTTT.

The V call is TRBV7-9, the J call TRBJ2-1; 9 nucleotides line up with TRBD2. V dropped 3 bases and J dropped 0; count of bases not matched to a gene: 0. CDR1 is SEHNR, CDR2 FQNEAQ, per germline (reference sequence). The CDR3 consists of 15 residues. Here the CDR3 DNA reads TGTGCCAGCAGCTTGCGGGGGGGCTCCTACAATGAGCAGTTCTTC. Amino acids: CASSLRGGSYNEQFF. Combining the CDR3 with reference TRBV7-9 and TRBJ2-1 gives the whole variable domain DTGVSQNPRHKITKRGQNVTFRCDPISEHNRLYWYRQTLGQGPEFLTYFQNEAQLEKSRLLSDRFSAERPKGSFSTLEIQRTEQGDSAMYLCASSLRGGSYNEQFFGPGTRLTVL.

The chain has TRBV7-3 and TRBJ1-1, with TRBD1 identical over 7 bases. The V segment lost 4 bases and the J segment 5 bases; nucleotides outside the gene matches: 7. CDR1 SGHTA and CDR2 FQGTGA come from the germline V gene. The CDR3 consists of 14 residues. CDR3 bases: TGTGCCAGCAGCTCATCCAGGGGGAAAACTGAAGCTTTCTTT. Translation: CASSSSRGKTEAFF.

The CDR3, as DNA: TGTGCCAGCAGCGTAGAAGCTGGGGGCAATCAGCCCCAGCATTTT. Amino acids: CASSVEAGGNQPQHF. V and J are TRBV9 and TRBJ1-5; D unclear. The CDR3 has 15 amino acids. The V end was cut by 0 bases, the J end by 2 bases, with 9 bases between. Germline V gives CDR1 SGDLS, CDR2 YYNGEE.

The chain joins TRBV4-3 to TRBJ1-1; D possibly corresponds to TRBD1 (5 bases). The CDR3 is 16 residues long. V was cut by 0 bases and J by 7 bases, with 18 bases left in between. Germline V gene sequence: CDR1 LGHNA, CDR2 YSLEER. CDR3 nucleotides: TGCGCCAGCAGCCAAGAGAAGGTCAGCTCAAGGGGTGAAGCTTTCTTT. This codes for CASSQEKVSSRGEAFF.

This clone has only one observation. The J gene is TRBJ2-3, the V gene TRBV7-9, with 10 positions matching TRBD2. This CDR3 spans 16 amino acids. Trimming cost V 5 bases and J 1 base; bases outside gene matches: 6. Germline-derived CDR1 and CDR2 are SEHNR and FQNEAQ (reference sequence). The CDR3 bases are TGTGCCAGCAGCCCCCCAGGACTAGCGGGCACAGATACGCAGTATTTT. It encodes CASSPPGLAGTDTQYF.

This chain links TRBV7-5 with TRBJ2-7; the D call of TRBD2 is as the table states it, not checked on the DNA. TRBV7-5 is flagged as a pseudogene. The CDR3 is made up of 13 amino acids. The CDR3 nucleotides read TGTGCCAGAAGCCCCCGAGGAGGGCTCGAGCAGTACTTC. Protein product: CARSPRGGLEQYF.

DNA for the CDR3: TGCGCCAGATACGAGCAGTACTTC. Its protein is CARYEQYF. V and J are TRBV5-1 and TRBJ2-7; D uncertain. V lost 8 bases, J lost 4 bases, and 1 base lay in between. Germline CDR1 is SGHRS and CDR2 is YFSETQ. This CDR3 region has 8 residues. The complete variable domain, with remaining parts taken from reference TRBV5-1 and TRBJ2-7, reads KAGVTQTPRYLIKTRGQQVTLSCSPISGHRSVSWYQQTPGQGLQFLFEYFSETQRNKGNFPGRFSGRQFSNSRSEMNVSTLELGDSALYLCARYEQYFGPGTRLTVT.

V and J are TRBV4-3 and TRBJ1-1; D is undetermined. The germline V gene encodes CDR1 LGHNA and CDR2 YSLEER. There are 16 residues in the CDR3. The V gene lost 2 bases and the J gene lost 5 bases, with 18 bases spanning the gap. The CDR3 bases are TGCGCCAGCAGCCAACAAAGTGGGCTGCAAAGGACTGAAGCTTTCTTT. Its protein product is CASSQQSGLQRTEAFF.

This sequence joins TRBV6-5 and TRBJ1-1; weak D call: TRBD1 (6 bases). Germline assignment: CDR1 MNHEY and CDR2 SVGAGI. The ends were cut back, 6 bases at V and 1 base at J, with 12 bases in the middle. CDR3 length equals 14 residues. The CDR3 DNA is TGTGCCAGCAGACCGGACAGCACGAACACTGAAGCTTTCTTT. Residues: CASRPDSTNTEAFF.

This sequence joins TRBV5-1 and TRBJ1-2; 8 nucleotides align to TRBD1. The V segment lost 2 bases and the J segment 5 bases; nucleotides outside the gene matches: 5. The CDR3 sequence is 14 residues long. Germline CDR1 reads SGHRS; CDR2 reads YFSETQ. The CDR3 bases are TGCGCCAGCAGCTTCGGCGACAGGGGATATGGCTACACCTTC. It specifies CASSFGDRGYGYTF.

The J gene is TRBJ1-5, the V gene TRBV7-8, with no clear D. Trimming took off 5 bases at V and 3 bases at J, with 14 bases between the two ends. Germline V gene lookup returns CDR1 SGHVS and CDR2 FQNEAQ. The CDR3 loop spans 15 amino acids. Here the CDR3 DNA reads TGTGCCAGCAGCGTAATCGGGCAATCCAATCAGCCCCAGCATTTT. It codes for CASSVIGQSNQPQHF.

The CDR3 here is CASSPSRQSEAFF. The CDR3 coding sequence is TGTGCCAGCAGCCCTAGCAGACAAAGTGAAGCTTTCTTT. The V gene is TRBV3-1 (or the pseudogene TRBV3-2), the J gene TRBJ1-1; D not resolved. In germline, CDR1 is LGHDT, CDR2 YNNKEL (reference sequence). The V end lost 4 bases, the J end lost 7 bases, and 13 bases lay between the germline ends. The CDR3 is 13 amino acids.

The chain uses TRBV6-1 and TRBJ2-7; D remains ambiguous. Per germline, CDR1 MNHNS and CDR2 SASEGT. The CDR3 length is 15 residues. V was clipped by 1 base and J by 6 bases, with 16 bases between them. Written as DNA, the CDR3 is TGTGCCAGCAGTGAAGGACCCGCTCACCGTGGCGAGCAGTACTTC. It is translated as CASSEGPAHRGEQYF.

DNA of the CDR3: TGTGCCAGCAGTGAAGCCTTCTTTGACTATGGCTACACCTTC. Amino acid sequence: CASSEAFFDYGYTF. The rearrangement uses TRBV6-1 and TRBJ1-2; unclear D gene. The CDR3 has 14 residues. Germline-derived CDR1 and CDR2 are MNHNS and SASEGT. Between the trimmed V and J ends, which lost 0 bases and 3 bases, there was a span of 8 bases.

The V gene is TRBV19, the J gene TRBJ2-3; possible D gene TRBD2, 7 bases. The germline V gene has CDR1 LNHDA and CDR2 SQIVND (reference sequence). This CDR3 comprises 16 residues. The V end was cut by 5 bases, the J end by 3 bases, with 18 bases between. CDR3 loop: CASSLWGGARTDTQYF. Written as DNA, the CDR3 is TGTGCCAGTAGTCTATGGGGGGGGGCCAGGACAGATACGCAGTATTTT.

The chain couples TRBV5-4 to TRBJ2-5; no reliable D call. The V and J ends lost 3 bases and 2 bases respectively, with 8 bases between them. CDR1 is SGHNT, CDR2 YYREEE, per germline (reference sequence). The CDR3 sequence is 13 residues long. The CDR3 spells CASSSDGQETQYF. The CDR3 DNA reads as TGTGCCAGCAGCTCTGACGGGCAAGAGACCCAGTACTTC. The variable domain in full, completed from reference TRBV5-4 and TRBJ2-5, reads ETGVTQSPTHLIKTRGQQVTLRCSSQSGHNTVSWYQQALGQGPQFIFQYYREEENGRGNFPPRFSGLQFPNYSSELNVNALELDDSALYLCASSSDGQETQYFGPGTRLLVL.

This sequence joins TRBV9 and TRBJ2-3, with unresolved D. The CDR3 contains 14 residues. V was cut by 2 bases and J by 0 bases, with 7 bases left in between. CDR1 SGDLS and CDR2 YYNGEE come from the germline V gene. CDR3 coding DNA: TGTGCCAGCAGCGTGACCTCTAGCACAGATACGCAGTATTTT. As protein: CASSVTSSTDTQYF.

The gene calls are TRBV4-3 and TRBJ2-1; 9 bases are a match to TRBD1. CDR1 LGHNA and CDR2 YSLEER come from the germline V gene. V gave up 1 base and J gave up 10 bases; unmatched junction bases: 5. The CDR3 contains 14 residues. For the CDR3, the DNA is TGCGCCAGCAGCCAAGGTACAGGGGGCCCCGAGCAGTTCTTC. Amino acids: CASSQGTGGPEQFF.